The 21 T cell receptor beta chains given below trace back to one sample, sequenced in a study of T cell responses to AZD1222 COVID-19 vaccine. Measured with immunoSEQ multiplex PCR; TCRdb has only the in-frame clones, and not every one. This table holds 150,000 or so clones, more than 70% found once. Material: peripheral blood, obtained on day 0 of AZD1222 vaccination. The receptors were sampled from an adult in good health.

This clone has a handful of counts. The genes are TRBV15 and TRBJ1-4; 8 bases fit TRBD1. The germline V gene encodes CDR1 LNHNV and CDR2 YYDKDF (reference sequence). This CDR3 is built from 18 residues. V was pared by 5 bases and J by 3 bases, with 14 bases of the junction left unmatched. CDR3 protein: CATSRAPLQGAANEKLFF. The CDR3 DNA reads as TGTGCCACCAGCCGCGCTCCTTTGCAGGGGGCTGCTAATGAAAAACTGTTTTTT.

The gene calls are TRBV6-5 and TRBJ1-2, with 12 nucleotides matching TRBD1. The CDR3 loop spans 14 amino acids. Germline CDR1 is MNHEY and CDR2 is SVGAGI. Unmatched junction bases numbered 3, after V lost 6 bases and J lost 4 bases. The CDR3 coding sequence is TGTGCCAGCAGGAGGGGACAGGGGGCCTATGGCTACACCTTC. It is translated as CASRRGQGAYGYTF.

CDR3 protein: CASSQDRDQPQHF. In DNA, the CDR3 is TGTGCCAGCAGCCAAGACCGAGATCAGCCCCAGCATTTT. This chain uses TRBV3-1 (or the pseudogene TRBV3-2) with TRBJ1-5; D gene uncertain. With 0 bases removed from V and 5 bases from J, the gap between germline ends came to 5 bases. CDR1 and CDR2 from the germline V gene are LGHDT and YNNKEL (reference sequence). The CDR3 extends over 13 amino acids.

V and J are TRBV18 and TRBJ1-1; D is undetermined. This CDR3 spans 13 amino acids. The V end was cut by 3 bases, the J end by 7 bases, with 12 bases between. CDR1 is KGHSH and CDR2 is LQKENI in the germline V gene. The chain's CDR3 is CASSPALESEAFF. For the CDR3, the DNA is TGTGCCAGCTCACCTGCACTGGAAAGTGAAGCTTTCTTT.

The chain is built from TRBV6-5 and TRBJ1-3; 12 bases agree with TRBD1. Trimming at V came to 2 bases and at J to 7 bases, leaving 6 bases not matched to a gene. In germline, CDR1 is MNHEY, CDR2 SVGAGI. This CDR3 has 16 residues. In DNA, the CDR3 is TGTGCCAGCAGTTACGGGACAGGGGGCGACCCTAACACCATATATTTT. As protein: CASSYGTGGDPNTIYF.

V usage is TRBV9 and J usage is TRBJ2-3; D gene uncertain. The CDR3 contains 16 residues. CDR1 and CDR2 (germline): SGDLS, YYNGEE. Trimming pared 1 base from V and 1 base from J, leaving 13 bases between. CDR3 in amino acids: CASSVLGWGGTDTQYF. CDR3 coding DNA: TGTGCCAGCAGCGTATTGGGGTGGGGTGGCACAGATACGCAGTATTTT.

This chain joins TRBV25-1 and TRBJ2-2; 9 bases line up with TRBD1. J lost 4 bases, V lost 5 bases, and 11 bases had no gene match. This CDR3 is built from 17 residues. CDR1 MGHDK and CDR2 SYGVNS come from the germline V gene. CDR3 in amino acids: CASSKGQGLWITGELFF. CDR3 coding DNA: TGTGCCAGCAGTAAGGGACAGGGCCTATGGATCACCGGGGAGCTGTTTTTT.

The rearrangement uses TRBV5-1 and TRBJ1-2; maybe TRBD1 (6 bases). Germline V gene data show CDR1 as SGHRS and CDR2 as YFSETQ. This CDR3 has 18 residues. The V and J ends lost 4 bases and 1 base respectively, with 23 bases between them. CDR3 sequence: CASSPTVVGGTSNYGYTF. The DNA for the CDR3 is TGCGCCAGCAGCCCGACCGTTGTAGGGGGAACAAGTAACTATGGCTACACCTTC.

V is TRBV9 and J is TRBJ1-6; D may be TRBD1 (6 bases). Germline CDR1 is SGDLS and CDR2 is YYNGEE. V shed 3 bases and J shed 6 bases, with 10 bases lying between them. This CDR3 has 14 amino acids. This CDR3 is CASSGPGANSPLHF. CDR3 coding DNA: TGTGCCAGCAGCGGACCGGGGGCTAATTCACCCCTCCACTTT.

The rearrangement links TRBV7-6 to TRBJ1-6; 7 nucleotides align to TRBD1. Germline loops: CDR1 SGHVS, CDR2 FNYEAQ. Trimming removed 5 bases from V and 6 bases from J; junction bases left unmatched: 7. The CDR3 contains 15 residues. This CDR3 reads CASSRGTDPNSPLHF. CDR3 nucleotides: TGTGCCAGCAGCCGTGGGACAGATCCTAATTCACCCCTCCACTTT. Using reference TRBV7-6 and TRBJ1-6 for the parts outside the CDR3, the full variable domain is GAGVSQSPRYKVTKRGQDVALRCDPISGHVSLYWYRQALGQGPEFLTYFNYEAQQDKSGLPNDRFSAERPEGSISTLTIQRTEQRDSAMYRCASSRGTDPNSPLHFGNGTRLTVT.

The chain couples TRBV28 to TRBJ1-2; TRBD1 agrees at 7 bases. J lost 3 bases, V lost 6 bases, and 4 bases had no gene match. The CDR3 has 13 residues. Germline V lookup: CDR1 MDHEN, CDR2 SYDVKM. CDR3 sequence reads: CASSQGQHYGYTF. Here the CDR3 DNA reads TGTGCCAGCAGCCAGGGACAGCACTATGGCTACACCTTC.

In its sample, this clone was seen once. The chain carries TRBV7-2 and TRBJ2-5, with 7 bases identical to TRBD2. In germline, CDR1 is SGHTA, CDR2 FQGNSA. After removal of 6 bases from V and 5 bases from J, the junction contained 0 bases not matched to a gene. The CDR3 has 11 residues. CDR3 DNA sequence: TGTGCCAGCAGGGGGGGGGAGACCCAGTACTTC. Its protein is CASRGGETQYF.

This clone was seen only once. This sequence joins TRBV6-6 and TRBJ1-1, with D possibly being TRBD1 (5 bases). The V and J ends lost 7 bases and 0 bases respectively, with 15 bases between them. The CDR3 has 15 residues. In germline, CDR1 is MNHNY, CDR2 SVGAGI (reference sequence). CDR3 sequence reads: CASNQLGGVNTEAFF. The CDR3 DNA reads TGTGCCAGCAATCAACTTGGGGGTGTGAACACTGAAGCTTTCTTT.

In the case of this clone: Germline and junction disagree at one end, which may indicate a read error. The DNA for the CDR3 is TGTGCTAGCAGCTTAGGATCTGGGACAGGGAAGGATGAGCAGTTCTTC. Its protein is CASSLGSGTGKDEQFF. V gene TRBV7-7 combines with J gene TRBJ2-1; the match to TRBD1 covers 9 bases. CDR1 is SSHAT and CDR2 is FNYEAQ in the germline V gene (reference sequence). This CDR3 contains 16 residues.

This chain uses TRBV9 with TRBJ1-3; the D is unclear. This CDR3 contains 15 residues. The V gene's germline CDR1 is SGDLS and CDR2 YYNGEE. Trimming removed 10 bases from V and 0 bases from J, with 17 bases in between. CDR3 sequence reads: CADTGRPHSGNTIYF. CDR3 nucleotide sequence: TGTGCCGACACGGGCCGTCCGCACTCTGGAAACACCATATATTTT.

The genes are TRBV7-6 and TRBJ2-2, with D possibly being TRBD1 or TRBD2 (5 bases each). Germline V CDR1 and CDR2: SGHVS, FNYEAQ. Deletions cut 1 base from V and 5 bases from J, with 20 bases between. The CDR3 spans 18 residues. Written as DNA, the CDR3 is TGTGCCAGCAGCTTAGGTTCGATCTGGGGGAGTTGGACCGGGGAGCTGTTTTTT. It encodes CASSLGSIWGSWTGELFF.

This clone was recorded only once. V gene TRBV27 combines with J gene TRBJ1-3; no definite D call. CDR1 MNHEY and CDR2 SMNVEV come from the germline V gene (reference sequence). Between the trimmed V and J ends, which lost 5 bases and 2 bases, there was a span of 7 bases. The CDR3 has 13 residues. The CDR3 reads CASSPHTGNTIYF. CDR3 DNA sequence: TGTGCCAGCAGTCCACATACTGGAAACACCATATATTTT.

This chain joins TRBV5-1 and TRBJ2-1; the D is unclear. The germline gives CDR1 SGHRS, CDR2 YFSETQ. The ends were cut back, 6 bases at V and 6 bases at J, with 19 bases in the middle. The CDR3 sequence is 15 residues long. In nucleotides, the CDR3 is TGCGCCAGCACCTATTCGGCACGTTCGGGCAATGAGCAGTTCTTC. It is translated as CASTYSARSGNEQFF. The complete variable domain, with remaining parts taken from reference TRBV5-1 and TRBJ2-1, reads KAGVTQTPRYLIKTRGQQVTLSCSPISGHRSVSWYQQTPGQGLQFLFEYFSETQRNKGNFPGRFSGRQFSNSRSEMNVSTLELGDSALYLCASTYSARSGNEQFFGPGTRLTVL.

This clone was observed once. This chain joins TRBV28 and TRBJ1-5; a weak D match, TRBD1 (5 bases). V lost 6 bases and J lost 8, with 14 bases in between. This CDR3 spans 13 amino acids. CDR1 and CDR2 from the germline V gene are MDHEN and SYDVKM. The CDR3 loop reads CASSGTQGEPQHF. DNA for the CDR3: TGTGCCAGCAGCGGGACTCAAGGAGAGCCCCAGCATTTT.

The J gene is TRBJ1-5, the V gene TRBV11-2; D gene ambiguous. This CDR3 has 14 amino acids. V was shortened by 5 bases and J by 5 bases, with 13 bases between the two germline ends. Germline V gives CDR1 SGHAT, CDR2 FQNNGV. The CDR3 sequence: CASSHPGRDQPQHF. DNA of the CDR3: TGTGCCAGCAGCCACCCCGGGAGGGATCAGCCCCAGCATTTT.

The chain recombines TRBV30 with TRBJ1-1, with a tentative D call TRBD1 (5 bases). V gave up 0 bases and J gave up 4 bases, with 12 bases separating them. CDR1 is GTSNPN, CDR2 SVGIG, per germline (reference sequence). The CDR3 runs 14 residues. The CDR3 protein is CAWSVQAGLTEAFF. The CDR3 nucleotides read TGTGCCTGGAGTGTACAGGCAGGGCTCACTGAAGCTTTCTTT. Full variable domain (missing parts from reference TRBV30 and TRBJ1-1): SQTIHQWPATLVQPVGSPLSLECTVEGTSNPNLYWYRQAAGRGLQLLFYSVGIGQISSEVPQNLSASRPQDRQFILSSKKLLLSDSGFYLCAWSVQAGLTEAFFGQGTRLTVV.